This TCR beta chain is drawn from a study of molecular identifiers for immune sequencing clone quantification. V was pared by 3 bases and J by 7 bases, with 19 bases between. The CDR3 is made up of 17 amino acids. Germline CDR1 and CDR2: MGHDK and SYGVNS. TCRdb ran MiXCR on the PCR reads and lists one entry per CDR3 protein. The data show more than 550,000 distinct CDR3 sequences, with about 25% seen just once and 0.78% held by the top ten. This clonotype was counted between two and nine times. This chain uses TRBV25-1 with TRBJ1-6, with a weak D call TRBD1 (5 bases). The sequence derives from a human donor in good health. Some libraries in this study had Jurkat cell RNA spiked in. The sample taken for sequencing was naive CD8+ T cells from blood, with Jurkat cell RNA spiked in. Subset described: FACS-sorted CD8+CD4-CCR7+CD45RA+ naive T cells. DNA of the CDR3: TGTGCCAGCAGTGATTCCCCTCGGGGGGATCCGAATTCACCCCTCCACTTT. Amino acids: CASSDSPRGDPNSPLHF.